The TCR beta chain described here comes from a study of T-cell reconstitution after alpha-beta-depleted transplantation in children. V was trimmed by 2 bases and J by 3 bases, leaving 15 bases between them. The CDR3 consists of 15 residues. From germline, CDR1 is SGHTS and CDR2 YDEGEE. This sample's TCRbeta library carried unique molecular identifier barcodes. TCRdb used MiXCR to reprocess the PCR reads, holding one entry per CDR3 protein. The sample includes about 400,000 distinct CDR3 sequences, about 20% of them seen just once. This clonotype was seen a few times. The source was PBMCs from the stem cell graft donor, collected from the stem cell graft. This TCR was recovered from a human donor who donated a stem cell graft to a child with acute myeloid leukemia. The rearrangement links TRBV5-8 to TRBJ2-7, with D unresolved. The CDR3: CASSFEHGPDYEQYF. The CDR3 DNA is TGTGCCAGCAGCTTCGAACATGGGCCAGACTACGAGCAGTACTTC.